These T cell receptor beta chains were read from a single sample in a study of blood T cell repertoires in COVID-19. Some clones are missing from TCRdb's copy, which holds only in-frame ones; the method was immunoSEQ multiplex PCR. Of 150,000 or so clones listed, about 90% were seen once; the top ten hold roughly 6.6%. Sequencing was performed on peripheral blood. The receptors derive from a man older than 75 with acute or convalescent COVID-19. The CDR3 runs from the conserved cysteine through the conserved F or W. Each record gives: CDR3 DNA, CDR3 protein, D gene, CDR3 length, J gene, V gene, clone size. The D gene is left open where the match is weak. Only some rows state a clone size, as once, few, many or a class for expanded clones.

TGCGCCAGCAGCCAAAGGGCGAGCGGAGATTTCAATGAGCAGTTCTTC | CASSQRASGDFNEQFF | NA | 16 | TRBJ2-1 | TRBV4-1 | NA
TGTGCCACCAGCAGATATCTAAATGAAAAACTGTTTTTT | CATSRYLNEKLFF | NA | 13 | TRBJ1-4 | TRBV15 | NA
TGTGCCAGCAGCCAACCAGGGGCTGGCTACACCTTC | CASSQPGAGYTF | NA | 12 | TRBJ1-2 | TRBV3-1/TRBV3-2 | NA
TGTGCCAGCAGTAACAGGCCCAACACCCAGTACTTC | CASSNRPNTQYF | NA | 12 | TRBJ2-5 | TRBV27 | NA
TGTGCCAGCAGCTTGAGAGCAGGGGGCCGGGAGACCCAGTACTTC | CASSLRAGGRETQYF | TRBD1 | 15 | TRBJ2-5 | TRBV5-6 | NA
TGCGCCAGCAGCCACGGACAGAACTATGGCTACACCTTC | CASSHGQNYGYTF | NA | 13 | TRBJ1-2 | TRBV4-1 | NA
TGCGCCAGCAGCTCAGGGACAGGGTTCGGCTACACCTTC | CASSSGTGFGYTF | TRBD1 | 13 | TRBJ1-2 | TRBV5-1 | NA
TGCGCCAGCAGTTTGGCAGGGGTGGCCCAGATGCAGTTCTTC | CASSLAGVAQMQFF | NA | 14 | TRBJ2-1 | TRBV5-1 | once
TGTGCCAGCAGTTTTCGGGAGGGTAACTATGGCTACACCTTC | CASSFREGNYGYTF | NA | 14 | TRBJ1-2 | TRBV6-6 | NA
TGTGCCAGCAGTTCTAAGGGAGATCAGCCCCAGCATTTT | CASSSKGDQPQHF | NA | 13 | TRBJ1-5 | TRBV2 | once
TGTGCCAGTAGTATCGGGTACGAGCAGTACTTC | CASSIGYEQYF | NA | 11 | TRBJ2-7 | TRBV19 | NA
TGCGCCAGCAGCCCGAATCCCCGACAGGGGATGAAGACCCAGTACTTC | CASSPNPRQGMKTQYF | TRBD1 | 16 | TRBJ2-5 | TRBV5-1 | NA
TGTGCCAGCGTCTCTACGGGAACCTACGAGCAGTACTTC | CASVSTGTYEQYF | NA | 13 | TRBJ2-7 | TRBV11-2 | NA
TGTGCCAGCAGCTTAGTGTGGGACACCAACAATGAGCAGTTCTTC | CASSLVWDTNNEQFF | NA | 15 | TRBJ2-1 | TRBV11-2 | once
TGTGTCAGCAGCTTGGCCGTCACTCGCGGGACGTTTGGGGAGACCCAGTACTTC | CVSSLAVTRGTFGETQYF | NA | 18 | TRBJ2-5 | TRBV5-4 | NA
TGTGCCAGCTCACCACGGGACAGCCACTACGAGCAGTACTTC | CASSPRDSHYEQYF | TRBD1 | 14 | TRBJ2-7 | TRBV18 | few
TGTGCCAGCAGACAAGTATTCCGGGAGCACTCCTATAATTCACCCCTCCACTTT | CASRQVFREHSYNSPLHF | NA | 18 | TRBJ1-6 | TRBV7-2 | NA
TGTGCCAGCAGCTCGCGACCTAGAAAGGTAAACACTGAAGCTTTCTTT | CASSSRPRKVNTEAFF | NA | 16 | TRBJ1-1 | TRBV7-7 | NA
TGTGCCAGCAGGAAACTAGCGGGAGTGGATGAGCAGTTCTTC | CASRKLAGVDEQFF | TRBD2 | 14 | TRBJ2-1 | TRBV6-5 | few
TGCGCCAGCAGCTTCCTGGGACTAGCGGGAGGGTACAATGAGCAGTTCTTC | CASSFLGLAGGYNEQFF | TRBD2 | 17 | TRBJ2-1 | TRBV5-1 | NA
TGCGCCAGCAGCTTGTCGGGACAGAACCTTGCGCAGTATTTT | CASSLSGQNLAQYF | TRBD1 | 14 | TRBJ2-3 | TRBV5-1 | NA
TGTGCCAGCAGCCCGCGGATTGGAAACACTGAAGCTTTCTTT | CASSPRIGNTEAFF | NA | 14 | TRBJ1-1 | TRBV7-9 | few
TGTGCCAGCATTTCTTCCCGGCGGGGGGATTCACCCCTCCACTTT | CASISSRRGDSPLHF | NA | 15 | TRBJ1-6 | TRBV27 | NA
TGTGCCAGCAGTGAATCGAACTATGGCTACACCTTC | CASSESNYGYTF | NA | 12 | TRBJ1-2 | TRBV25-1 | NA
TGTGCCAGCAGCAGGGACAGGGACCAGCCCCAGCATTTT | CASSRDRDQPQHF | TRBD1 | 13 | TRBJ1-5 | TRBV9 | NA
TGCGCCAGCAGCTGGACAGGGGGCAATGACGAGCAGTACTTC | CASSWTGGNDEQYF | TRBD1 | 14 | TRBJ2-7 | TRBV5-1 | NA
TGTGCCAGCGGATTCCTCGGGGGCACTGAAGCTTTCTTT | CASGFLGGTEAFF | NA | 13 | TRBJ1-1 | TRBV7-9 | NA
TGTGCCAGCACCCCTCGGGGGGTCCAAGAGACCCAGTACTTC | CASTPRGVQETQYF | TRBD2 | 14 | TRBJ2-5 | TRBV2 | NA
TGTGCCTGGAGGGAGGGGCAGGTGAACACCGGGGAGCTGTTTTTT | CAWREGQVNTGELFF | NA | 15 | TRBJ2-2 | TRBV30 | few
TGCGCCAGCAGCTTGAGGGGGATACCTAGGACAGGGCGCACCTACGAGCAGTACTTC | CASSLRGIPRTGRTYEQYF | TRBD1 | 19 | TRBJ2-7 | TRBV5-1 | NA
TGCGCCAGCAGCTTCTCAGGGGGGAACACTGAAGCTTTCTTT | CASSFSGGNTEAFF | TRBD1 | 14 | TRBJ1-1 | TRBV5-1 | NA
TGTGCCTGGAACGCGAACCGAGCAACTAATGAAAAACTGTTTTTT | CAWNANRATNEKLFF | NA | 15 | TRBJ1-4 | TRBV30 | NA
TGTGCCAGCAGGAAACAGGGTTACAATGAGCAGTTCTTC | CASRKQGYNEQFF | NA | 13 | TRBJ2-1 | TRBV27 | NA
TGTGCCAGCAGTTACTCGAGCGGGACCACGTCCAATACGCAGTATTTT | CASSYSSGTTSNTQYF | TRBD2 | 16 | TRBJ2-3 | TRBV6-5 | NA
TGTGCCACCAGCAGAGATCCGGGATACGAGCAGTACTTC | CATSRDPGYEQYF | NA | 13 | TRBJ2-7 | TRBV15 | NA
TGTGCCAGCAGTTTATCCCTGGGGAGCTCCTATAATTCACCCCTCCACTTT | CASSLSLGSSYNSPLHF | NA | 17 | TRBJ1-6 | TRBV28 | NA